What follows describes a single T cell receptor (beta chain). Antigen unknown. This specimen belongs to a study of cytomegalovirus exposure and HLA in healthy donors. The study, taken as a whole, reports: Cytomegalovirus-associated TCR beta chains were listed, numbering over 150.

Germline CDR1 and CDR2: SGHDN and FVKESK. V lost 0 bases, J lost 12 bases, and 11 bases stayed unmatched. This CDR3 has 16 amino acids. The table came from immunoSEQ multiplex PCR; TCRdb's copy has only in-frame clones and leaves some out. The table has more than 95,000 clones, approximately 90% seen once. The validation cohort, a group of 130 or so subjects, included the donors and was separate from the approximately 670-subject first cohort. This sequence joins TRBV14 and TRBJ2-1; 10 nucleotides align to TRBD2. The TCR originated in a woman aged 18-29 years in good health and CMV-seropositive. Material: PBMCs. The CDR3 coding sequence is TGTGCCAGCAGCCAAGATCGTATCCTAGCGGGAGCTTGGCAGTTCTTC. It encodes CASSQDRILAGAWQFF.